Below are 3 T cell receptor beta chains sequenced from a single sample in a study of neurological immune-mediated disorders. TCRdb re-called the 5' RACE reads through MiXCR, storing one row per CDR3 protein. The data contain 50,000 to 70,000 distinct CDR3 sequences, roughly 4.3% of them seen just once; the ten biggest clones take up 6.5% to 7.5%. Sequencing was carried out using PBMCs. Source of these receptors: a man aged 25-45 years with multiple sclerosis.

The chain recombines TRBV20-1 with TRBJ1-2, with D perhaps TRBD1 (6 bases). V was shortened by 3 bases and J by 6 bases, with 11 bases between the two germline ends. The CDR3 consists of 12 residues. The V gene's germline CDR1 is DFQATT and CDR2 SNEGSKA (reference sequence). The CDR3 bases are TGCAGTGCTAGGTGGCAGGGGAATGGCTACACCTTC. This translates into CSARWQGNGYTF.

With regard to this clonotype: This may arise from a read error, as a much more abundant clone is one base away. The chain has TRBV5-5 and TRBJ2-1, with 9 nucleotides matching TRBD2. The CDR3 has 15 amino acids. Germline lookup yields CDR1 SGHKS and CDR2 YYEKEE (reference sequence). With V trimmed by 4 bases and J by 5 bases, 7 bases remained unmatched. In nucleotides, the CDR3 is TGTGCCAGCAGCCCCTCAGCGGGGGGCAACAATGAGCAGTTCTTC. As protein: CASSPSAGGNNEQFF.

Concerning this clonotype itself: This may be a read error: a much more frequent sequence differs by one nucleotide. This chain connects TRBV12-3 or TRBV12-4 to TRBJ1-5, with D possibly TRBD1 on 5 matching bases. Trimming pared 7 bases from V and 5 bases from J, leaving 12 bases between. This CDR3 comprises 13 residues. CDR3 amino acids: CASTEGRHQPQHF. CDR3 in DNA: TGTGCCAGCACGGAGGGGCGGCATCAGCCCCAGCATTTT.